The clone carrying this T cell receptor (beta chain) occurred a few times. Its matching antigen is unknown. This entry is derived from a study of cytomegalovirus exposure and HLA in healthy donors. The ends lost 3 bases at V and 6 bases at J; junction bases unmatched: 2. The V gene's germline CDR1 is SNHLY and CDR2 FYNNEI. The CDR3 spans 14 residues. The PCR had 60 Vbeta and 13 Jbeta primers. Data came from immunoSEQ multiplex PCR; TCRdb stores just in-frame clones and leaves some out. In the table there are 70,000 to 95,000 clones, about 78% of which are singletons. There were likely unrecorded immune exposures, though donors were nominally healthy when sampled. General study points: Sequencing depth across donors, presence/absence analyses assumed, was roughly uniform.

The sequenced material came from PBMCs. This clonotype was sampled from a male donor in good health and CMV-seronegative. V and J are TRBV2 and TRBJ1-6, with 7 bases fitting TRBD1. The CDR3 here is CASSDYRGNSPLHF. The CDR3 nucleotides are TGTGCCAGCAGTGACTACAGGGGTAATTCACCCCTCCACTTT.